The 8 T cell receptor beta chains given below trace back to one sample, sequenced in a study of blood T cell repertoires in COVID-19. The table came from immunoSEQ multiplex PCR; TCRdb's copy has only in-frame clones and leaves some out. The sample consists of 200,000 to 250,000 clones, around 80% of them appearing once. Sequences were obtained from peripheral blood. The origin of the receptors is a woman between 65 and 79 years old with acute or convalescent COVID-19.

The chain combines TRBV10-3 with TRBJ1-4, with no clear D. Between the trimmed V and J ends, which lost 6 bases and 5 bases, there was a span of 10 bases. The germline gives CDR1 ENHRY, CDR2 SYGVKD. This CDR3 region has 13 residues. CDR3 protein: CAISGRENEKLFF. For the CDR3, the DNA is TGTGCCATCAGCGGGAGGGAAAATGAAAAACTGTTTTTT.

This clone was counted a few times. J is TRBJ1-1 and V is TRBV28; 8 bases are shared with TRBD1. J gave up 4 bases and V 5 bases, and 6 bases lay outside the gene matches. CDR3 size: 14 residues. CDR1 and CDR2 (germline): MDHEN, SYDVKM. The CDR3 DNA reads TGTGCCAGCAGTCCCGCGACAGGGGCCACTGAAGCTTTCTTT. Translated, it gives CASSPATGATEAFF.

This chain connects TRBV5-1 to TRBJ1-4, with D unclear. Germline V gene data show CDR1 as SGHRS and CDR2 as YFSETQ. CDR3 length: 13 residues. V lost 4 bases and J 0 bases, leaving 4 bases between the germline ends. The CDR3 spells CASSLSTNEKLFF. Here the CDR3 DNA reads TGCGCCAGCAGCCTATCAACTAATGAAAAACTGTTTTTT.

This clone was counted between two and nine times. This sequence joins TRBV18 and TRBJ2-7; 9 nucleotides match TRBD2. CDR3 length equals 15 residues. The germline V gene encodes CDR1 KGHSH and CDR2 LQKENI. V was pared by 4 bases and J by 2 bases, with 6 bases of the junction left unmatched. CDR3 in DNA: TGTGCCAGCTCACTCCAAGCGGGAGGCCCCTACGAGCAGTACTTC. Its protein product is CASSLQAGGPYEQYF.

This clone was counted once. The chain carries TRBV18 and TRBJ1-5; TRBD1 matches at 8 bases. The germline V gene encodes CDR1 KGHSH and CDR2 LQKENI. The V segment lost 5 bases and the J segment 2 bases; nucleotides outside the gene matches: 2. The CDR3 is 14 amino acids. The CDR3, as DNA: TGTGCCAGCTCAAGGGGACAGGGCAATCAGCCCCAGCATTTT. Its translation is CASSRGQGNQPQHF.

CDR3 in amino acids: CASSLVPSDYYEQYF. Here the CDR3 DNA reads TGTGCCAGCAGCTTAGTTCCTAGCGATTACTACGAGCAGTACTTC. J is TRBJ2-7 and V is TRBV7-2, with TRBD2 as a possible D gene (6 bases). Germline CDR1 reads SGHTA; CDR2 reads FQGNSA. The CDR3 runs 15 residues. Deletions cut 1 base from V and 3 bases from J, with 13 bases between. The variable domain in full, completed from reference TRBV7-2 and TRBJ2-7, reads GAGVSQSPSNKVTEKGKDVELRCDPISGHTALYWYRQSLGQGLEFLIYFQGNSAPDKSGLPSDRFSAERTGGSVSTLTIQRTQQEDSAVYLCASSLVPSDYYEQYFGPGTRLTVT.

CDR3 amino acids: CASSYRGMDEKLFF. DNA for the CDR3: TGTGCCAGCAGTTACAGGGGAATGGATGAAAAACTGTTTTTT. The chain uses TRBV28 and TRBJ1-4, with 7 bases matching TRBD1. The CDR3 contains 14 residues. The J segment lost 6 bases and the V segment lost 4 bases, leaving 5 bases of the junction unmatched. From germline, CDR1 is MDHEN and CDR2 SYDVKM.

V is TRBV27 and J is TRBJ2-3; TRBD2 is a possible D gene (7 bases). Germline values: CDR1 MNHEY, CDR2 SMNVEV (reference sequence). This CDR3 is 14 amino acids long. Trimming shortened V by 1 base and J by 6 bases, and 11 bases separated the two germline ends. DNA of the CDR3: TGTGCCAGCAGTTTATGGGGGGGGGCCGATACGCAGTATTTT. The encoded protein is CASSLWGGADTQYF.